The following is a T cell receptor beta chain sequence with its context. This entry belongs to a study of cytomegalovirus exposure and HLA in healthy donors. Measured with immunoSEQ multiplex PCR; TCRdb has only the in-frame clones, and not every one. The sample includes roughly 120,000 clones, roughly nine tenths of them seen just once. It was the roughly 110-subject validation cohort, separate from the approximately 700-subject first cohort, to which the donors belonged. This CDR3 is built from 15 residues. V gave up 0 bases and J gave up 0 bases, with 10 bases separating them. CDR1 and CDR2 from the germline V gene are SGHTS and YDEGEE.

This sequence joins TRBV5-8 and TRBJ2-7, with no clear D. The sample consisted of PBMCs. The clonotype originates from a man aged 18 to 30 in good health and CMV-seropositive. The CDR3 DNA is TGTGCCAGCAGCTTGGTGGGCTTCCGCTCCTACGAGCAGTACTTC. Its translation: CASSLVGFRSYEQYF. The full variable domain, its missing parts supplied by reference TRBV5-8 and TRBJ2-7, is EAGVTQSPTHLIKTRGQQATLRCSPISGHTSVYWYQQALGLGLQFLLWYDEGEERNRGNFPPRFSGRQFPNYSSELNVNALELEDSALYLCASSLVGFRSYEQYFGPGTRLTVT.